These T cell receptor beta chains were read from a single sample in a study of T cells in Graves' hyperthyroidism and ophthalmopathy. TCRdb called the multiplex PCR reads again in MiXCR, with one record for every CDR3 protein. The sample lists 550,000 to 800,000 distinct CDR3 sequences; around 16% were seen once. Sequenced: blood. The receptors were sampled from a man aged 50-60 years with Graves' hyperthyroidism. CDR3s leave out the opening cysteine and the closing phenylalanine or tryptophan.

v_gene,j_gene,CDR3aa
TRBV18,TRBJ2-1,ASSRPGLAGVEQF
TRBV27,TRBJ1-3,ASNPTGVVGNTIY
TRBV14,TRBJ2-1,ASSQEGFSWDNEQF
TRBV11-2,TRBJ2-7,ASRLGTKQY
TRBV10-3,TRBJ2-7,AITGTGENEQY
TRBV28,TRBJ2-7,ASDGTSYEQY
TRBV20-1,TRBJ2-1,SAWAAPGNEQF
TRBV7-3,TRBJ1-1,ASSFNPWNTEAF
TRBV3-1,TRBJ1-2,ASSLVGGGTYGYT
TRBV20-1,TRBJ2-4,SWEEFTNIQY
TRBV6-6,TRBJ1-6,ASSYSPDRSPLH
TRBV7-3,TRBJ2-7,ASSSATSERQY
TRBV28,TRBJ1-2,ASSQRQDYGYT
TRBV28,TRBJ2-7,ASKEGSSYEQY
TRBV7-2,TRBJ1-2,ASSLEQIYGYT
TRBV3-1,TRBJ1-2,ASSQKYGYT
TRBV10-3,TRBJ1-2,AISESQNYGYT
TRBV5-6,TRBJ2-2,ASSSDFRDTGELF
TRBV7-9,TRBJ2-2,ASSRGTGGRTGELF
TRBV9,TRBJ1-2,ASSVESGNYGYT
TRBV5-1,TRBJ2-3,ASSILNIADGTDTQY
TRBV11-2,TRBJ2-4,ASSPLGGRNIQY
TRBV10-3,TRBJ2-3,AISDRGTGPDTQY
TRBV7-3,TRBJ2-1,ASSLTLENWHEQF
TRBV30,TRBJ2-1,AWSELAGSYNEQF
TRBV2,TRBJ1-2,ASSEQAGYGYT
TRBV19,TRBJ2-7,ASSLGHPHEQY
TRBV28,TRBJ2-3,ASSSVGDRHTDTQY
TRBV28,TRBJ2-1,ASSFPTHRENYNEQF
TRBV19,TRBJ2-7,ASSIVFTASYEQY
TRBV5-1,TRBJ2-6,ASRRQGTISGANVLT
TRBV12-3/TRBV12-4,TRBJ2-2,ASSLVQGGTGELF
TRBV6-1,TRBJ2-7,ASSPVGEAPYEQY
TRBV28,TRBJ1-4,ASAGTGVEKLF
TRBV5-6,TRBJ1-1,ASSLRAGSWTEAF
TRBV20-1,TRBJ1-1,SVLPAGTEEAF
TRBV11-2,TRBJ2-7,ASSLSPGQGSYEQY
TRBV7-2,TRBJ1-5,ASSSLDSYSNQPQH
TRBV28,TRBJ2-5,ATLEGTQETQY
TRBV15,TRBJ2-3,ATRRLAGGDTQY
TRBV3-1,TRBJ1-2,ASSNRDFWAEGYT
TRBV18,TRBJ1-1,ASSPRRDNTEAF
TRBV18,TRBJ2-3,ASSPDTAERTDTQY
TRBV2,TRBJ2-3,ASIHSGSTDTQY
TRBV28,TRBJ2-7,ASSALVGPFHEQY
TRBV7-6,TRBJ1-1,ASSLTQFDTEAF
TRBV28,TRBJ1-1,ASRPRSRLNTEAF
TRBV5-1,TRBJ2-1,ASSLAGTSIDEQF
TRBV19,TRBJ2-5,ASSQWAGPQETQY
TRBV4-1,TRBJ2-1,ASSLGWGSYNEQF
TRBV6-2/TRBV6-3,TRBJ2-7,ASSSLLAAGYEQY
TRBV10-2,TRBJ2-7,ASSRVSGSMGEQY
TRBV5-1,TRBJ2-1,ASSLVLAGGDEQF
TRBV5-6,TRBJ2-1,ASSPTYGTSGLTPLGNEQF
TRBV7-9,TRBJ2-7,ASSLEKSRRGEQY